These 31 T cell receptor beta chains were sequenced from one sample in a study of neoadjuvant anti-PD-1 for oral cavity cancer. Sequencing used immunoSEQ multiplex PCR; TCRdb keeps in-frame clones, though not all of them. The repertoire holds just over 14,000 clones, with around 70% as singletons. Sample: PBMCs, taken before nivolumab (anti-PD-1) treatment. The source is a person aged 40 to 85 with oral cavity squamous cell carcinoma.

The CDR3 DNA reads TGTGCCAGCAGCCCAAGGGAGAGACAGGGACTCGAAGCTTTCTTT. This sequence encodes CASSPRERQGLEAFF. The chain has TRBV4-2 and TRBJ1-1; 7 bases match TRBD1. This CDR3 spans 15 amino acids. Germline assignment: CDR1 LGHNA and CDR2 YNFKEQ. J lost 8 bases, V lost 4 bases, and 13 bases had no gene match.

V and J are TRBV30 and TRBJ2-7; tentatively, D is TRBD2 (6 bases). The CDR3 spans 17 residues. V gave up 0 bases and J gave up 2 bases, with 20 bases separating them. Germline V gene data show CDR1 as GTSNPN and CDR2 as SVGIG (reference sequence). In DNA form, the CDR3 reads TGTGCCTGGAGTGTAATGTTGTTGCGGGGCCCCACCTACGAGCAGTACTTC. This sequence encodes CAWSVMLLRGPTYEQYF. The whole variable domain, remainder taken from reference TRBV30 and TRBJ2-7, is SQTIHQWPATLVQPVGSPLSLECTVEGTSNPNLYWYRQAAGRGLQLLFYSVGIGQISSEVPQNLSASRPQDRQFILSSKKLLLSDSGFYLCAWSVMLLRGPTYEQYFGPGTRLTVT.

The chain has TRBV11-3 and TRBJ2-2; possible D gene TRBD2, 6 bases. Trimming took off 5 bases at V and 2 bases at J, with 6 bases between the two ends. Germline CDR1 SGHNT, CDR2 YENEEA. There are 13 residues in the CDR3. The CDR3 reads CASSTSNTGELFF. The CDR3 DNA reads TGTGCCAGCAGCACTAGCAACACCGGGGAGCTGTTTTTT.

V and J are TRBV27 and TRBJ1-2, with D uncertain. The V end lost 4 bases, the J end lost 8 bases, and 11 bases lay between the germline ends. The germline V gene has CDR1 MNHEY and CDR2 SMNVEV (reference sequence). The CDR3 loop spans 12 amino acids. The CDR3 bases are TGTGCCAGCAGTTGGAAAGGGATAGGCTACACCTTC. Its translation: CASSWKGIGYTF.

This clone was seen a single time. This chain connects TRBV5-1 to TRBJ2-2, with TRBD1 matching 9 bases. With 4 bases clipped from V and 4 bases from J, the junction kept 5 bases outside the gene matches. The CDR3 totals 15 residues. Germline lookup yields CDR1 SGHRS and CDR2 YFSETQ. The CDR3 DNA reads TGCGCCAGCAGCAGGGGACAGGGTAGCACCGGGGAGCTGTTTTTT. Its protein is CASSRGQGSTGELFF.

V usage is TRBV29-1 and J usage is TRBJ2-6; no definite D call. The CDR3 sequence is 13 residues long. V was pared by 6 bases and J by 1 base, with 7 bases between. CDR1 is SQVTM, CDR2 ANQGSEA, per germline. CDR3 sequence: CSVEISGANVLTF. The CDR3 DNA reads TGCAGCGTAGAGATATCTGGGGCCAACGTCCTGACTTTC.

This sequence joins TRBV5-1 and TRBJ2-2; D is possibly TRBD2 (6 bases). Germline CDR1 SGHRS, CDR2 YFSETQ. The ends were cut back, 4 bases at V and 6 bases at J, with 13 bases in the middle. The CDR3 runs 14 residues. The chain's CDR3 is CASSPRLDPGELFF. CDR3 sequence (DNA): TGCGCCAGCAGCCCGAGACTAGACCCCGGGGAGCTGTTTTTT.

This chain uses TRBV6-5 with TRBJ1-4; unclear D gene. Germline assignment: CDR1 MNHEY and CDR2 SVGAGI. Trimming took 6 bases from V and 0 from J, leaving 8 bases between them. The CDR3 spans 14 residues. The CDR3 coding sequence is TGTGCCAGCAGGCGGGAGACAACTAATGAAAAACTGTTTTTT. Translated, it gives CASRRETTNEKLFF.

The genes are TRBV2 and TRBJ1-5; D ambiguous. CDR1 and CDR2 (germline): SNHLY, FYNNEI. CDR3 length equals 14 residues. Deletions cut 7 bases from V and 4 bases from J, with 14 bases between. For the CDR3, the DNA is TGTGCCAGCAACCCGGGATATCCGAATCAGCCCCAGCATTTT. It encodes CASNPGYPNQPQHF.

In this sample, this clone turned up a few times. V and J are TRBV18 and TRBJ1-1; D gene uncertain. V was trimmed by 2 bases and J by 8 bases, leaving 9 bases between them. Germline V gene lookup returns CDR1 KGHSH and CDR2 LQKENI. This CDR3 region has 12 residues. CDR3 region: CASSPWGREAFF. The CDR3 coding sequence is TGTGCCAGCTCACCATGGGGTAGAGAAGCTTTCTTT.

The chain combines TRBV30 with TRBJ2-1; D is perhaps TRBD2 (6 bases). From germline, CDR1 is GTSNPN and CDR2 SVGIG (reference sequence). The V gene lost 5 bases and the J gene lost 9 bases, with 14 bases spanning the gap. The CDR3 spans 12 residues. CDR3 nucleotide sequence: TGTGCCTGGGGGGCCCTGGGGGGTGAGCAGTTCTTC. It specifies CAWGALGGEQFF.

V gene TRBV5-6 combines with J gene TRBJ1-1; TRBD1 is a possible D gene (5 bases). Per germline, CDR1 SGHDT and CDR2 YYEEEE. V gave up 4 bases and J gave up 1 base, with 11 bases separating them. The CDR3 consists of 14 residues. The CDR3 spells CASSRRDSNTEAFF. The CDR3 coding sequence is TGTGCCAGCAGCCGCCGGGACTCGAACACTGAAGCTTTCTTT. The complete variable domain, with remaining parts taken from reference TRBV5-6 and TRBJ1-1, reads DAGVTQSPTHLIKTRGQQVTLRCSPKSGHDTVSWYQQALGQGPQFIFQYYEEEERQRGNFPDRFSGHQFPNYSSELNVNALLLGDSALYLCASSRRDSNTEAFFGQGTRLTVV.

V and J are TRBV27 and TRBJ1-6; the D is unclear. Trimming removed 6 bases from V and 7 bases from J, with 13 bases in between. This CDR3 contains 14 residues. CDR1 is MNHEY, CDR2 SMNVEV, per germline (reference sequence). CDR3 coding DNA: TGTGCCAGCAGCTTGGGCTTTTTCAATTCACCCCTCCACTTT. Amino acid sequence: CASSLGFFNSPLHF.

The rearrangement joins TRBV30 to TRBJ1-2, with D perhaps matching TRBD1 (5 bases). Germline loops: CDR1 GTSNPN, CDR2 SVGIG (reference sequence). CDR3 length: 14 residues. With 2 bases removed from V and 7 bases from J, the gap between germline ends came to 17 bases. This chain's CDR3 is CAWSLGPRGRGYTF. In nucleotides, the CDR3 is TGTGCCTGGAGTCTCGGACCAAGGGGACGTGGCTACACCTTC.

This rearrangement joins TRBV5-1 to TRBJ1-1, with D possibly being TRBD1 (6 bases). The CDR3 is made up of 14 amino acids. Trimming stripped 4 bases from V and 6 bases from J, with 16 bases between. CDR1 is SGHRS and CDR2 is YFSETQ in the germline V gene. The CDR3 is CASSPGQLVSEAFF. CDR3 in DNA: TGCGCCAGCAGCCCGGGACAACTAGTTTCTGAAGCTTTCTTT.

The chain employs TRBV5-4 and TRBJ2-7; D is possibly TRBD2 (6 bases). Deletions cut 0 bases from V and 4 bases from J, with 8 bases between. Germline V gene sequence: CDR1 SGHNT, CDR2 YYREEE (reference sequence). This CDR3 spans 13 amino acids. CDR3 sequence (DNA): TGTGCCAGCAGCTTGGTTGGAGGGTACGAGCAGTACTTC. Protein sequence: CASSLVGGYEQYF.

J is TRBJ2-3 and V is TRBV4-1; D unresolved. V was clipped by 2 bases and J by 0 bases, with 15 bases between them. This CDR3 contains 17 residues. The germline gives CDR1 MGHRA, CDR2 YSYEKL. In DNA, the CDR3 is TGCGCCAGCAGCCAAACCCGGGCAGGCCTAAGCACAGATACGCAGTATTTT. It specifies CASSQTRAGLSTDTQYF.

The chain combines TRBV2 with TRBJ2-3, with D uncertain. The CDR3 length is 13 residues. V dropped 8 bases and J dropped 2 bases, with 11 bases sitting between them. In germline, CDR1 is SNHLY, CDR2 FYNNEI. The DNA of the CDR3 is TGTGCCAGCGCCCTTACACTCACAGATACGCAGTATTTT. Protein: CASALTLTDTQYF.

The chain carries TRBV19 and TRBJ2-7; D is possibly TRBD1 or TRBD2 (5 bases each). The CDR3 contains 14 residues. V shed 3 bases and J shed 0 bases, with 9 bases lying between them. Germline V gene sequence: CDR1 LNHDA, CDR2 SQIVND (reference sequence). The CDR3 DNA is TGTGCCAGTAGTATCCTCGGGACCTCCTACGAGCAGTACTTC. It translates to CASSILGTSYEQYF.

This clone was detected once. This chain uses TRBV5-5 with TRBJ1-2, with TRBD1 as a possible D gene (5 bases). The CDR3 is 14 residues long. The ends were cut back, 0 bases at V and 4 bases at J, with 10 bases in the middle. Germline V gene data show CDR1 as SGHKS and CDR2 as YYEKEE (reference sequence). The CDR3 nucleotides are TGTGCCAGCAGCTTGGTAGGGACCAGCTATGGCTACACCTTC. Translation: CASSLVGTSYGYTF.

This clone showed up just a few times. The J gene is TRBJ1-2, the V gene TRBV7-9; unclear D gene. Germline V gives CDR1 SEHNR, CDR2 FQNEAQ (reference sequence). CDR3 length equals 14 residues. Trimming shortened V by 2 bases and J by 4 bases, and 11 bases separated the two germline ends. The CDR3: CASSLTLSTYGYTF. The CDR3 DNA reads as TGTGCCAGCAGCTTAACTTTGAGCACCTATGGCTACACCTTC.

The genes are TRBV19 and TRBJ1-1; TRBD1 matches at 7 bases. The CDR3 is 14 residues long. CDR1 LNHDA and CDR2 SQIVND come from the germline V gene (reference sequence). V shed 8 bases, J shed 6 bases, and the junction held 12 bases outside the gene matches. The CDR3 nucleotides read TGTGCCAGTTCTGTTACAGGGGCTATCCCTGAAGCTTTCTTT. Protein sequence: CASSVTGAIPEAFF.

The CDR3 DNA is TGCGCCAGCAGCCAAGAAGTGAACAGGGGTAAGAACGAGCAGTACTTC. Encoded protein: CASSQEVNRGKNEQYF. This rearrangement joins TRBV4-1 to TRBJ2-7, with TRBD1 matching 7 bases. This CDR3 region has 16 residues. The germline V gene has CDR1 MGHRA and CDR2 YSYEKL. Unmatched junction bases numbered 10, after V lost 0 bases and J lost 5 bases.

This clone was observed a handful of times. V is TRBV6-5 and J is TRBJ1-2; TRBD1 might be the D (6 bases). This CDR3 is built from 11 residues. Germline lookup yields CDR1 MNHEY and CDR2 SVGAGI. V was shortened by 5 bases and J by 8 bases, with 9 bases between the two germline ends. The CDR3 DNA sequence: TGTGCCAGCAGTCCCGGACAGGGCTACACCTTC. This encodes CASSPGQGYTF.

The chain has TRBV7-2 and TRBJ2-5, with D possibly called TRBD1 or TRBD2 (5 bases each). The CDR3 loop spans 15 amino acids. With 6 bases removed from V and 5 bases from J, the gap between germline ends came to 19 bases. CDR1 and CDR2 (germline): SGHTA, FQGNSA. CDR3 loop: CASSPVRGVGETQYF. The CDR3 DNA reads TGTGCCAGCAGTCCGGTGAGAGGGGTCGGCGAGACCCAGTACTTC.

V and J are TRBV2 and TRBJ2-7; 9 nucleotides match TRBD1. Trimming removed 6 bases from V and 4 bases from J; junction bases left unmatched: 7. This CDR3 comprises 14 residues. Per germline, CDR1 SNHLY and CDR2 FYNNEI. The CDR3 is CASRKQGAPYEQYF. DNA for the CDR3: TGTGCCAGCAGAAAACAGGGGGCCCCTTACGAGCAGTACTTC.

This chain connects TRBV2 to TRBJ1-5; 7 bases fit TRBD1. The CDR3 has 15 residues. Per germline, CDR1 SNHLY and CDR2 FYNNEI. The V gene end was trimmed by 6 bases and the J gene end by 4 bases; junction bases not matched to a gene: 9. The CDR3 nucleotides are TGTGCCAGCAGCCTAAGGGACAGAAGAAATCAGCCCCAGCATTTT. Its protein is CASSLRDRRNQPQHF.

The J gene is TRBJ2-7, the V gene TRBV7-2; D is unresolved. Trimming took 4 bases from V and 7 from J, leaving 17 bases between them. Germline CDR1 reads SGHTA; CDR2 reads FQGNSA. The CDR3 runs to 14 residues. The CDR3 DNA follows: TGTGCCAGCAGCTCCCGTCACTCGAACTTGGAGCAGTACTTC. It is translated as CASSSRHSNLEQYF.

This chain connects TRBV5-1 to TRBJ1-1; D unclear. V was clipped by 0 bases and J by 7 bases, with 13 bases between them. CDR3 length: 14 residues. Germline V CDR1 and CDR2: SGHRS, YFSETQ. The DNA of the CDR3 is TGCGCCAGCAGCTTGGCCTTTAATCCGGGTGAAGCTTTCTTT. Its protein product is CASSLAFNPGEAFF. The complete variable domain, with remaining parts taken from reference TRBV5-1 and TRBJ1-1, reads KAGVTQTPRYLIKTRGQQVTLSCSPISGHRSVSWYQQTPGQGLQFLFEYFSETQRNKGNFPGRFSGRQFSNSRSEMNVSTLELGDSALYLCASSLAFNPGEAFFGQGTRLTVV.

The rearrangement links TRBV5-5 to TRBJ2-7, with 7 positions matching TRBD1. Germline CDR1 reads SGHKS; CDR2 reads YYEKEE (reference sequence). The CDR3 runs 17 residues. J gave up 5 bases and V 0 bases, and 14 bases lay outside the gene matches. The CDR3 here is CASSLALGGLVFDEQYF. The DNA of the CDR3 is TGTGCCAGCAGCTTGGCACTAGGGGGCCTAGTATTTGACGAGCAGTACTTC.

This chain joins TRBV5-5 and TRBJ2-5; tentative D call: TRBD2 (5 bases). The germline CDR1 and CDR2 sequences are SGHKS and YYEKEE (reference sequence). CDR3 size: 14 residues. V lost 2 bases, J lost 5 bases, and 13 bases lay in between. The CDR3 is CASSFLRGTETQYF. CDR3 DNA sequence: TGTGCCAGCAGCTTCCTTCGGGGAACGGAGACCCAGTACTTC.